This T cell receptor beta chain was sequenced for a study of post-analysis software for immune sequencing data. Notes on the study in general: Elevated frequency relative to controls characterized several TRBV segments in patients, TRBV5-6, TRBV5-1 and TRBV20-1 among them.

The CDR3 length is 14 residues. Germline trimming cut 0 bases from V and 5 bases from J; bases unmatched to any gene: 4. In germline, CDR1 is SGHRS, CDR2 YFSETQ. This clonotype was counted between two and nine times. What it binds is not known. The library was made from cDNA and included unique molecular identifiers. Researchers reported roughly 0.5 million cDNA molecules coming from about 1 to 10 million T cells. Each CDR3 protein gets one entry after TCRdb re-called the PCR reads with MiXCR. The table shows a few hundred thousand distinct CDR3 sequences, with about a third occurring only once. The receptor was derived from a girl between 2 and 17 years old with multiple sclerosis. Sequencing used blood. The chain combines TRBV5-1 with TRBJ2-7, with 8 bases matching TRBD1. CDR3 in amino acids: CASSLGQGRDEQYF. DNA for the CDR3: TGCGCCAGCAGCTTGGGACAGGGGAGAGACGAGCAGTACTTC.